These 27 T cell receptor beta chains were sequenced from one sample in a study of response to subunit inactivated influenza vaccine. TCRdb redid the calling of the RT-PCR reads with MiXCR, one entry per CDR3 protein. This table holds just under 550,000 distinct CDR3 sequences, under 25% found once. The same specimen was also included in a second study, on T cells expressing NK-cell markers. As that report states: The TCR beta cDNA came from 5'RACE template switching with UMIs.

The starting material was CD4+ T cells sorted from PBMCs, obtained approximately 12 days after vaccination. The receptors were gathered from a man aged 45 to 65 who received an inactivated influenza vaccine.

This clonotype was counted at least ten times. The rearrangement uses TRBV12-3 or TRBV12-4 and TRBJ2-2; no reliable D call. CDR3 length equals 14 residues. V dropped 6 bases and J dropped 0 bases, with 8 bases sitting between them. As DNA, the CDR3 is TGTGCCAGCAGGACCAACGCGAACACCGGGGAGCTGTTTTTT. Its translation: CASRTNANTGELFF.

This clonotype was observed a handful of times. This chain links TRBV5-1 with TRBJ1-1, with 8 bases aligning to TRBD1. V shed 4 bases and J 3 bases; nucleotides not matched to a gene: 11. The CDR3 is 16 residues long. Germline CDR1 is SGHRS and CDR2 is YFSETQ. The DNA of the CDR3 is TGCGCCAGCAGCCCGGGGACAGGACTAAGGGACACTGAAGCTTTCTTT. Translating gives CASSPGTGLRDTEAFF.

This clonotype was picked up a small number of times. This chain connects TRBV6-5 to TRBJ1-4; D unresolved. The CDR3 runs 14 residues. V lost 3 bases and J lost 8, with 13 bases in between. Germline lookup yields CDR1 MNHEY and CDR2 SVGAGI. CDR3 coding DNA: TGTGCCAGCAGTTATCGACCGAGGGCGGAAAAACTGTTTTTT. It yields the protein CASSYRPRAEKLFF.

This clonotype showed up just a few times. The CDR3 DNA follows: TGTGCCAGCAGCCACCAAGACAGGGCCACTGAAGCTTTCTTT. It is translated as CASSHQDRATEAFF. The chain employs TRBV11-1 and TRBJ1-1; TRBD1 agrees at 7 bases. The germline gives CDR1 SGHAT, CDR2 FQDESV (reference sequence). The CDR3 consists of 14 residues. Losses at the gene ends were 5 bases for V and 4 bases for J; bases not matched to a gene: 7.

The chain couples TRBV25-1 to TRBJ1-3; TRBD1 aligns across 8 bases. The V gene end was trimmed by 4 bases and the J gene end by 2 bases; junction bases not matched to a gene: 10. Germline lookup yields CDR1 MGHDK and CDR2 SYGVNS. This CDR3 has 17 residues. Here the CDR3 reads CASSGDRMIPAGNTIYF. In DNA, the CDR3 is TGTGCCAGCAGTGGGGACAGGATGATACCCGCTGGAAACACCATATATTTT.

The chain joins TRBV28 to TRBJ2-1; D might be TRBD2 (7 bases). CDR1 is MDHEN and CDR2 is SYDVKM in the germline V gene. The V gene lost 2 bases and the J gene lost 5 bases, with 13 bases spanning the gap. The CDR3 has 15 amino acids. The CDR3 region is CASSLGGGADNEQFF. The CDR3 coding sequence is TGTGCCAGCAGTTTAGGAGGGGGGGCAGACAATGAGCAGTTCTTC.

This clonotype was seen at least ten times. This chain joins TRBV29-1 and TRBJ2-1, with 8 bases lining up with TRBD1. This CDR3 is 14 amino acids long. V gave up 3 bases and J gave up 7 bases; unmatched junction bases: 8. Germline-derived CDR1 and CDR2 are SQVTM and ANQGSEA. The CDR3 spells CSVELDRATNEQFF. CDR3 coding DNA: TGCAGCGTTGAGTTGGACAGGGCTACGAATGAGCAGTTCTTC.

There are a few counts of this clonotype. The rearrangement joins TRBV11-2 to TRBJ2-1, with 7 bases matching TRBD2. V was pared by 2 bases and J by 6 bases, with 7 bases of the junction left unmatched. The CDR3 length is 15 residues. The germline V gene encodes CDR1 SGHAT and CDR2 FQNNGV. The CDR3, as DNA: TGTGCCAGCAGCTTATCACCGACTAGCCGCAATGAGCAGTTCTTC. Encoded protein: CASSLSPTSRNEQFF.

Ten or more counts support this clonotype. The chain uses TRBV12-3 or TRBV12-4 and TRBJ2-3; TRBD1 matches 7 bases. The trim removed 5 bases at V and 8 bases at J, leaving 13 bases unmatched. The CDR3 has 15 residues. The CDR3 sequence: CASSPPGTELGTQYF. Here the CDR3 DNA reads TGTGCCAGCAGTCCCCCCGGGACAGAGTTGGGTACGCAGTATTTT.

J is TRBJ2-5 and V is TRBV19; 12 bases match TRBD1. The CDR3 totals 15 residues. V dropped 3 bases and J dropped 5; count of bases not matched to a gene: 4. Germline lookup yields CDR1 LNHDA and CDR2 SQIVND (reference sequence). The chain's CDR3 is CASSMGQGAHETQYF. The CDR3 nucleotides are TGTGCCAGTAGTATGGGACAGGGGGCGCATGAGACCCAGTACTTC.

The chain links TRBV5-4 to TRBJ2-5, with 10 bases identical to TRBD2. Unmatched junction bases numbered 3, after V lost 2 bases and J lost 2 bases. Looked up from germline, CDR1 is SGHNT and CDR2 is YYREEE (reference sequence). The CDR3 is made up of 15 amino acids. The CDR3 DNA is TGTGCCAGCAGCTTACCAGCGGGAGGGCAAGAGACCCAGTACTTC. This gives the protein CASSLPAGGQETQYF.

This clonotype has more than one count but fewer than ten. The rearrangement joins TRBV28 to TRBJ2-3; 8 bases fit TRBD2. CDR1 and CDR2 (germline): MDHEN, SYDVKM. The CDR3 covers 16 residues. V gave up 6 bases and J gave up 2 bases; unmatched junction bases: 10. The CDR3 DNA follows: TGTGCCAGCAGCCCCGTAGGTAGCGGGGTCACAGATACGCAGTATTTT. It translates to CASSPVGSGVTDTQYF. The variable domain in full, completed from reference TRBV28 and TRBJ2-3, reads DVKVTQSSRYLVKRTGEKVFLECVQDMDHENMFWYRQDPGLGLRLIYFSYDVKMKEKGDIPEGYSVSREKKERFSLILESASTNQTSMYLCASSPVGSGVTDTQYFGPGTRLTVL.

A note on this clonotype: This could be a read error, since a much larger clone is one nucleotide away. The chain carries TRBV29-1 and TRBJ2-1; 9 bases fit TRBD2. V dropped 7 bases and J dropped 2; count of bases not matched to a gene: 6. Per germline, CDR1 SQVTM and CDR2 ANQGSEA. The CDR3 has 14 residues. This CDR3 is CSAVERGAYNEQFF. The DNA for the CDR3 is TGCAGCGCTGTAGAGCGGGGGGCCTACAATGAGCAGTTCTTC.

The V and J genes are TRBV5-1 and TRBJ2-5; D is possibly TRBD1 or TRBD2 (5 bases each). This CDR3 has 14 residues. The V gene lost 5 bases and the J gene lost 3 bases, with 14 bases spanning the gap. Germline V gene sequence: CDR1 SGHRS, CDR2 YFSETQ. DNA of the CDR3: TGCGCCAGCAGTCCTCCCGGGACCGAAGAGACCCAGTACTTC. Amino acid sequence: CASSPPGTEETQYF.

The chain joins TRBV5-1 to TRBJ1-1, with D perhaps matching TRBD1 (5 bases). CDR3 length equals 18 residues. In germline, CDR1 is SGHRS, CDR2 YFSETQ. Trimming stripped 2 bases from V and 4 bases from J, with 24 bases between. This chain's CDR3 is CASSFTGFGDAIGTEAFF. CDR3 bases: TGCGCCAGCAGCTTTACTGGCTTTGGGGACGCTATCGGCACTGAAGCTTTCTTT.

This clonotype came up a few times. The chain employs TRBV7-2 and TRBJ2-7; 11 positions agree with TRBD2. Germline loops: CDR1 SGHTA, CDR2 FQGNSA. The CDR3 spans 15 residues. V gave up 4 bases and J gave up 6 bases; unmatched junction bases: 8. CDR3 residues: CASSSIAGGAREQYF. CDR3 coding DNA: TGTGCCAGCAGCTCAATAGCGGGAGGGGCCCGCGAGCAGTACTTC.

This chain links TRBV28 with TRBJ2-7; D is tentatively TRBD1 or TRBD2 (5 bases each). CDR1 is MDHEN, CDR2 SYDVKM, per germline. CDR3 size: 13 residues. Between the trimmed V and J ends, which lost 5 bases and 2 bases, there was a span of 10 bases. CDR3 sequence (DNA): TGTGCCAGCAGTCGGGACCCAGCCTACGAGCAGTACTTC. It yields the protein CASSRDPAYEQYF.

This clonotype showed up just a few times. The chain employs TRBV12-3 or TRBV12-4 and TRBJ2-1; a weak D match, TRBD2 (6 bases). The CDR3 runs to 17 residues. V was clipped by 6 bases and J by 0 bases, with 18 bases between them. The CDR3 spells CASRTLARGSSYNEQFF. In nucleotides, the CDR3 is TGTGCCAGCAGGACCCTAGCGCGCGGAAGCTCCTACAATGAGCAGTTCTTC.

The rearrangement uses TRBV5-1 and TRBJ1-3; 7 bases map to TRBD1. V lost 0 bases and J lost 2; bases outside the gene matches: 5. CDR3 size: 16 residues. CDR1 and CDR2 from the germline V gene are SGHRS and YFSETQ. The CDR3 sequence: CASSLAGQATGNTIYF. DNA of the CDR3: TGCGCCAGCAGCTTGGCCGGACAGGCTACTGGAAACACCATATATTTT.

This clonotype was detected only a few times. V gene TRBV30 combines with J gene TRBJ2-2; 7 bases fit TRBD1. Germline assignment: CDR1 GTSNPN and CDR2 SVGIG (reference sequence). The junction had 10 bases not matched to a gene; V was cut back by 4 bases and J by 5 bases. The CDR3 loop spans 15 amino acids. The CDR3 is CAWTPNRGRTGELFF. CDR3 nucleotides: TGTGCCTGGACGCCAAACAGGGGACGGACCGGGGAGCTGTTTTTT. Full variable domain (rest looked up from reference TRBV30 and TRBJ2-2): SQTIHQWPATLVQPVGSPLSLECTVEGTSNPNLYWYRQAAGRGLQLLFYSVGIGQISSEVPQNLSASRPQDRQFILSSKKLLLSDSGFYLCAWTPNRGRTGELFFGEGSRLTVL.

The chain links TRBV7-2 to TRBJ1-3, with a weak D call TRBD1 (5 bases). The CDR3 covers 15 residues. V lost 7 bases and J lost 0, with 13 bases in between. Germline CDR1 is SGHTA and CDR2 is FQGNSA. The CDR3 here is CASNVDSYSGNTIYF. In DNA, the CDR3 is TGTGCCAGCAACGTAGACAGTTACTCTGGAAACACCATATATTTT.

This clonotype was seen only a few times. The chain joins TRBV25-1 to TRBJ2-1; D may match TRBD1 or TRBD2 (5 bases each). The germline CDR1 and CDR2 sequences are MGHDK and SYGVNS. The CDR3 spans 12 residues. V was trimmed by 4 bases and J by 12 bases, leaving 13 bases between them. The CDR3 protein is CASSGGTQLQFF. CDR3 in DNA: TGTGCCAGCAGTGGGGGGACCCAATTGCAGTTCTTC.

DNA of the CDR3: TGTGCCAGCAGCTTGCAGGGTGACGTCTCCTACAATGAGCAGTTCTTC. It specifies CASSLQGDVSYNEQFF. The genes are TRBV5-6 and TRBJ2-1, with a weak D call TRBD1 (5 bases). The CDR3 is 16 residues long. V was pared by 1 base and J by 0 bases, with 11 bases between. Germline assignment: CDR1 SGHDT and CDR2 YYEEEE.

The rearrangement links TRBV13 to TRBJ1-2, with 7 bases identical to TRBD1. This CDR3 contains 13 residues. Germline values: CDR1 PRHDT, CDR2 FYEKMQ (reference sequence). With V trimmed by 5 bases and J by 10 bases, 10 bases remained unmatched. Here the CDR3 reads CASSQLTGTPYTF. In DNA, the CDR3 is TGTGCCAGCAGCCAATTGACAGGGACCCCCTACACCTTC.

This clonotype was seen a handful of times. The gene calls are TRBV28 and TRBJ1-4; tentative D call: TRBD1 (5 bases). This CDR3 spans 15 amino acids. Germline CDR1 reads MDHEN; CDR2 reads SYDVKM. V was shortened by 5 bases and J by 7 bases, with 17 bases between the two germline ends. The CDR3: CASSPNRGGSEKLFF. CDR3 bases: TGTGCCAGCAGTCCAAATCGGGGGGGAAGTGAAAAACTGTTTTTT.

The chain carries TRBV5-1 and TRBJ2-2; TRBD2 is a possible D gene (6 bases). This CDR3 has 14 amino acids. Germline lookup yields CDR1 SGHRS and CDR2 YFSETQ. The germline V and J ends were trimmed by 5 bases and 1 base, with 9 bases remaining between them. The CDR3 loop is CASRMGGNTGELFF. CDR3 coding DNA: TGCGCCAGCAGGATGGGGGGGAACACCGGGGAGCTGTTTTTT.

The chain uses TRBV7-9 and TRBJ2-5, with 14 nucleotides matching TRBD2. CDR3 size: 17 residues. The trim removed 4 bases at V and 2 bases at J, leaving 6 bases unmatched. CDR1 and CDR2 from the germline V gene are SEHNR and FQNEAQ (reference sequence). The DNA for the CDR3 is TGTGCCAGCAGCTCGGGGACTAGCGGGAGAAGGCAAGAGACCCAGTACTTC. This encodes CASSSGTSGRRQETQYF. The whole variable domain, filled in from reference TRBV7-9 and TRBJ2-5, reads DTGVSQNPRHKITKRGQNVTFRCDPISEHNRLYWYRQTLGQGPEFLTYFQNEAQLEKSRLLSDRFSAERPKGSFSTLEIQRTEQGDSAMYLCASSSGTSGRRQETQYFGPGTRLLVL.